A selection of T cell receptor beta chains follows, all from one sample in a study of blood T cell repertoires in COVID-19. Sequencing was performed with immunoSEQ multiplex PCR; in TCRdb, only in-frame clones are kept and a portion is missing. The table shows about 220,000 clones, with approximately 78% occurring only once. Sequencing was performed on peripheral blood. Source of these receptors: a woman between 65 and 79 years old with COVID-19, enrolled during active disease. Both conserved end residues are part of each CDR3. A D gene is named only where the DNA matches it firmly. Expanded clones get a size class; other rows say once, few or many, or leave the size out.

J gene | V gene | D gene | clone size | CDR3 DNA | CDR3 protein
TRBJ2-5 | TRBV6-2/TRBV6-3 | . | . | TGTGCCAGCAGTTACTCCAGGGCAGGACGAGAGACCCAGTACTTC | CASSYSRAGRETQYF
TRBJ2-2 | TRBV5-1 | TRBD2 | . | TGCGCCAGCAGCTTTAAACTTGAGGCGGGAGCAAGGAACACCGGGGAGCTGTTTTTT | CASSFKLEAGARNTGELFF
TRBJ1-2 | TRBV29-1 | . | . | TGCAGCGCCTCAGACAGCTATGGCTACACCTTC | CSASDSYGYTF
TRBJ2-2 | TRBV27 | . | . | TGTGCCAGCAGTTTAAAGCGGGCCTCCTACACCGGGGAGCTGTTTTTT | CASSLKRASYTGELFF
TRBJ2-7 | TRBV28 | . | once | TGTGCCAGCAGCGATAGCGGAACCTCCTACGAGCAGTACTTC | CASSDSGTSYEQYF
TRBJ1-5 | TRBV28 | . | . | TGTGCCAGCAGTCCTCTATCTAGTTTTGAGCCCCAGCATTTT | CASSPLSSFEPQHF
TRBJ2-2 | TRBV14 | TRBD1 | . | TGTGCCAGCAGCCAAGTAAGGGGGCGGTACACCGGGGAGCTGTTTTTT | CASSQVRGRYTGELFF
TRBJ2-2 | TRBV7-2 | . | . | TGTGCCAGCAGCCCTGATGGAGTAACCGGGGAGCTGTTTTTT | CASSPDGVTGELFF
TRBJ2-1 | TRBV28 | TRBD1 | once | TGTGCCAGCCTCCGGGACAGCTCCTACAATGAGCAGTTCTTC | CASLRDSSYNEQFF
TRBJ1-1 | TRBV5-1 | . | . | TGCGCCAGCAGCTTGGCCATAGCCTGGAATGAAGCTTTCTTT | CASSLAIAWNEAFF
TRBJ2-3 | TRBV20-1 | . | . | TGCAGTGCCGACACTACAGATACGCAGTATTTT | CSADTTDTQYF
TRBJ1-2 | TRBV29-1 | . | . | TGCAGCGTTGCCCCCCAACAGGGCGGCTATGGCTACACCTTC | CSVAPQQGGYGYTF
TRBJ2-1 | TRBV2 | TRBD2 | few | TGTGCCAGCACCGAAGCGGGACTCCTTAACAATGAGCAGTTCTTC | CASTEAGLLNNEQFF
TRBJ2-7 | TRBV28 | TRBD2 | once | TGTGCCAGCAAAACCGGGGCTAGCGGAGGATACGAGCAGTACTTC | CASKTGASGGYEQYF
TRBJ1-2 | TRBV6-5 | TRBD1 | . | TGTGCCAGCAGTCGCACGACAGGGCCGAACTATGGCTACACCTTC | CASSRTTGPNYGYTF
TRBJ1-5 | TRBV7-3 | . | . | TGTGCCAGCAGCTTAGGCCGTGATCAGCCCCAGCATTTT | CASSLGRDQPQHF
TRBJ2-1 | TRBV15 | TRBD2 | . | TGTGCCACCAGAGTTGGGACTAGCGGTTACAATGAGCAGTTCTTC | CATRVGTSGYNEQFF
TRBJ1-2 | TRBV6-1 | TRBD1 | . | TGTGCCAGCAGTGTCGTCCCCGGGACAGGAGGCACTAACTATGGCTACACCTTC | CASSVVPGTGGTNYGYTF
TRBJ1-1 | TRBV19 | . | . | TGTGCCAGTAGTATGGACAGCGAGGAAGCTTTCTTT | CASSMDSEEAFF
TRBJ2-7 | TRBV10-3 | TRBD1 | . | TGTGCCATCAGTGAGTCGAGGGGAGGGGACAGGGATAGCGAGCAGTACTTC | CAISESRGGDRDSEQYF
TRBJ2-1 | TRBV5-6 | TRBD1 | . | TGTGCCAGCAGCCCTGGGACAGGCTCCTACAATGAGCAGTTCTTC | CASSPGTGSYNEQFF
TRBJ2-3 | TRBV7-9 | . | once | TGTGCCAGCAGCTTATCAGGCTTCACAGATACGCAGTATTTT | CASSLSGFTDTQYF
TRBJ2-1 | TRBV24-1 | . | . | TGTGCCACCAGTGATTTTTTGCAGGGGTACAATGAGCAGTTCTTC | CATSDFLQGYNEQFF
TRBJ2-7 | TRBV5-1 | TRBD1 | . | TGCGCCAGCAGCCATCAGGGACAGGCGAGCTACGAGCAGTACTTC | CASSHQGQASYEQYF
TRBJ1-5 | TRBV11-2 | TRBD1 | . | TGTGCCAGCAGCTCTAGCCAGGGGGGTCAGCCCCAGCATTTT | CASSSSQGGQPQHF
TRBJ1-5 | TRBV19 | TRBD1 | once | TGTGCCAGTTCTCCCGGGAGGACAGGGCAACAGCCCCAGCATTTT | CASSPGRTGQQPQHF
TRBJ1-5 | TRBV29-1 | TRBD1 | . | TGCAGCGTTCAGACAGGGGGAAGTGGAGATCAGCCCCAGCATTTT | CSVQTGGSGDQPQHF
TRBJ2-2 | TRBV11-2 | TRBD2 | . | TGTGCCAGCAGCTTAAGCGGGGAGAACACCGGGGAGCTGTTTTTT | CASSLSGENTGELFF
TRBJ1-5 | TRBV7-2 | . | . | TGTGCCAGCAGCCCACTTCGGGGGGACAATCAGCCCCAGCATTTT | CASSPLRGDNQPQHF
TRBJ1-5 | TRBV2 | TRBD1 | . | TGTGCCAGCACGGGCAGGGGGCTTAGCAATCAGCCCCAGCATTTT | CASTGRGLSNQPQHF
TRBJ2-3 | TRBV5-1 | . | . | TGCGCCAGCAGGGGTAGCGGAGGCACAGATACGCAGTATTTT | CASRGSGGTDTQYF
TRBJ2-1 | TRBV3-1/TRBV3-2 | . | . | TGTGCCAGCAGCCAAGACCTTAACTCCATAGGGGGGGGCTCCTACAATGAGCAGTTCTTC | CASSQDLNSIGGGSYNEQFF
TRBJ2-3 | TRBV2 | . | . | TGTGCCAGCAGTGACTCTAGATATACAGATACGCAGTATTTT | CASSDSRYTDTQYF
TRBJ2-1 | TRBV19 | TRBD2 | . | TGTGCCAGTAGTATTCGGTCCAGCGGGAGGGCCCACAATGAGCAGTTCTTC | CASSIRSSGRAHNEQFF
TRBJ1-3 | TRBV18 | TRBD1 | . | TGTGCCAGCTCACCACCGAGGGGACAGGGGACTGGAAACACCATATATTTT | CASSPPRGQGTGNTIYF
TRBJ2-2 | TRBV19 | . | . | TGTGCCAGTAGAATTAACCCGACCGCGGCCGGGGAGCTGTTTTTT | CASRINPTAAGELFF
TRBJ2-5 | TRBV11-3 | TRBD2 | . | TGTGCCAGCAGCTTAGACCCGGCAGGACTAGCGGGTAAGATCCAAGAGACCCAGTACTTC | CASSLDPAGLAGKIQETQYF
TRBJ2-4 | TRBV19 | TRBD1 | . | TGTGCCAGTAAGGCCGGGACAGGGCTCGGCATTCAGTACTTC | CASKAGTGLGIQYF
TRBJ2-2 | TRBV5-1 | . | . | TGCGCCAGCAGCTTTAGCGGTCAGAACACCGGGGAGCTGTTTTTT | CASSFSGQNTGELFF
TRBJ2-5 | TRBV29-1 | TRBD2 | . | TGCAGCGTTGTTATGGCTAGCGGGTCGCAAGAGACCCAGTACTTC | CSVVMASGSQETQYF
TRBJ1-4 | TRBV25-1 | TRBD1 | once | TGTGCCAGCAGTGAACAAGGGACAGTAGACCAAAAACTGTTTTTT | CASSEQGTVDQKLFF